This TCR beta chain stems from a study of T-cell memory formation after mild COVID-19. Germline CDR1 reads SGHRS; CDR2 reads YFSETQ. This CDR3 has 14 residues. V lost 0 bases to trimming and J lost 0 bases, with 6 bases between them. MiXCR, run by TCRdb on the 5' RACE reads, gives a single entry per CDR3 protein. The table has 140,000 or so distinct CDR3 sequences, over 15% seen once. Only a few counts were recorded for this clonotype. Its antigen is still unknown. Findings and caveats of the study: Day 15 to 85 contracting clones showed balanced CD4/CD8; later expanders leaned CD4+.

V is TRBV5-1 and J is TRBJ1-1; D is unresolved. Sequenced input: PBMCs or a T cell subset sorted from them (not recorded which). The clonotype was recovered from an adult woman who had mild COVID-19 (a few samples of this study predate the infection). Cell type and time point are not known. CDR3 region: CASSLGVMNTEAFF. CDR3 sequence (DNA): TGCGCCAGCAGCTTGGGAGTCATGAACACTGAAGCTTTCTTT. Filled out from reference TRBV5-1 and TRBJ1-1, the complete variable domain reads KAGVTQTPRYLIKTRGQQVTLSCSPISGHRSVSWYQQTPGQGLQFLFEYFSETQRNKGNFPGRFSGRQFSNSRSEMNVSTLELGDSALYLCASSLGVMNTEAFFGQGTRLTVV.